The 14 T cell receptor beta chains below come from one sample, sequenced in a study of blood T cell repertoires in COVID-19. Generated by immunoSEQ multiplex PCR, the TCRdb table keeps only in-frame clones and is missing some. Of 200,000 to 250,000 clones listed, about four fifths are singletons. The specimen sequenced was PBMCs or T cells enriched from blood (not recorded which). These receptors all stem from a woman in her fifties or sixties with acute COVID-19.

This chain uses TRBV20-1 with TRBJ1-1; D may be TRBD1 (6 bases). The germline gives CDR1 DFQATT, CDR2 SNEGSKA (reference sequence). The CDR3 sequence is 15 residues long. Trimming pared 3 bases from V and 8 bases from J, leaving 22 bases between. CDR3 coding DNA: TGCAGTGCTAGTTCTTGGGCCGGGACACCCCAGGAAGCTTTCTTT. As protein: CSASSWAGTPQEAFF.

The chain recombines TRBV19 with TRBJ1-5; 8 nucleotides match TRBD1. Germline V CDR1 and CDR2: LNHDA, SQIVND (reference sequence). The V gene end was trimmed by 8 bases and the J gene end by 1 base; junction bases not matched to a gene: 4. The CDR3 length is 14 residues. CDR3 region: CASLDRGSNQPQHF. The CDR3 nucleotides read TGTGCCAGTCTAGACAGGGGCAGCAATCAGCCCCAGCATTTT.

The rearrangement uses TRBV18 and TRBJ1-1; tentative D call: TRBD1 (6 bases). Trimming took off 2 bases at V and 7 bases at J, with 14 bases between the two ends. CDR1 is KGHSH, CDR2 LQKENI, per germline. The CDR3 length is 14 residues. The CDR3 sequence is CASSPIGKTGEAFF. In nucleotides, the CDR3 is TGTGCCAGCTCACCAATAGGAAAGACAGGTGAAGCTTTCTTT.

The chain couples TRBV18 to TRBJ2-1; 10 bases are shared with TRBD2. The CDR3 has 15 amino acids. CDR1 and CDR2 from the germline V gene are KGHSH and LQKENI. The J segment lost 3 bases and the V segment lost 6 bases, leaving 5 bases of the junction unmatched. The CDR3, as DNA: TGTGCCAGCTCGTTTAGCGGGGGGTTCTACAATGAGCAGTTCTTC. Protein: CASSFSGGFYNEQFF. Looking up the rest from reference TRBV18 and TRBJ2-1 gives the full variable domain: NAGVMQNPRHLVRRRGQEARLRCSPMKGHSHVYWYRQLPEEGLKFMVYLQKENIIDESGMPKERFSAEFPKEGPSILRIQQVVRGDSAAYFCASSFSGGFYNEQFFGPGTRLTVL.

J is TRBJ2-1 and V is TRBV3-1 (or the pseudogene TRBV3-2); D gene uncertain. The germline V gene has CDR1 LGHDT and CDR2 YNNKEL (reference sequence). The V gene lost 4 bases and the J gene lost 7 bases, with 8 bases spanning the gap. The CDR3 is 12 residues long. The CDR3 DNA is TGTGCCAGCAGCCTCAATCAAAATGAGCAGTTCTTC. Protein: CASSLNQNEQFF.

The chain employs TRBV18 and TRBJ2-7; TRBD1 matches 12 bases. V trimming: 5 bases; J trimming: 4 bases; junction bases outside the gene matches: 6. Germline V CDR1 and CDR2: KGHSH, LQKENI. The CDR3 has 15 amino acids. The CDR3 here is CASSTGTGGLYEQYF. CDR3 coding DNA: TGTGCCAGCTCAACCGGGACAGGGGGCTTATACGAGCAGTACTTC.

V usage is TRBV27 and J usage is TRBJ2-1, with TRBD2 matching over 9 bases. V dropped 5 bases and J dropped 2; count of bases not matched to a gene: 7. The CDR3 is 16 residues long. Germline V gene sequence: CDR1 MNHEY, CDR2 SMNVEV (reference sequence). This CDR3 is CASSKRAGGTYNEQFF. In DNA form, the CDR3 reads TGTGCCAGCAGTAAAAGAGCGGGAGGAACCTACAATGAGCAGTTCTTC.

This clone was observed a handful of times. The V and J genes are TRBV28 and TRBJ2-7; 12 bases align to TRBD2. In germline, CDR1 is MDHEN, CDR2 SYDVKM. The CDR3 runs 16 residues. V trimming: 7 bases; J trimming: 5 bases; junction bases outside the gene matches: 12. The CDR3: CASTIMETSGRNEQYF. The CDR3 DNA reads TGTGCCAGCACCATCATGGAGACTAGCGGGAGAAACGAGCAGTACTTC. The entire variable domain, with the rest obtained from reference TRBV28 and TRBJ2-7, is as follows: DVKVTQSSRYLVKRTGEKVFLECVQDMDHENMFWYRQDPGLGLRLIYFSYDVKMKEKGDIPEGYSVSREKKERFSLILESASTNQTSMYLCASTIMETSGRNEQYFGPGTRLTVT.

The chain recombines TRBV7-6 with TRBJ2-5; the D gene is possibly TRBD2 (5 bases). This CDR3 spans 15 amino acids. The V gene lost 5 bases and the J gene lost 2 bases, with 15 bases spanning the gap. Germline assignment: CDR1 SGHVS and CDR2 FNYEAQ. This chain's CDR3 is CASSKAVALQETQYF. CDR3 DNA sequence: TGTGCCAGCAGCAAAGCGGTCGCTCTTCAAGAGACCCAGTACTTC.

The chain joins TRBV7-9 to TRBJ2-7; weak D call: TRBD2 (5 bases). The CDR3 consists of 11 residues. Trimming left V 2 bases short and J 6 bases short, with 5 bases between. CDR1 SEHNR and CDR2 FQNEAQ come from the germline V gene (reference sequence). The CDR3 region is CASSLSGEQYF. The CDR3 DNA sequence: TGTGCCAGCAGCTTAAGCGGCGAGCAGTACTTC.

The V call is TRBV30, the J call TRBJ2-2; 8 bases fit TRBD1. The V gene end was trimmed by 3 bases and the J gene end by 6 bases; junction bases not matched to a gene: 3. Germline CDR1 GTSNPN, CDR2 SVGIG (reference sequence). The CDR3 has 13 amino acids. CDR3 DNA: TGTGCCTGGAGCGTCAGGGGGCCCGGGGAGCTGTTTTTT. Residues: CAWSVRGPGELFF.

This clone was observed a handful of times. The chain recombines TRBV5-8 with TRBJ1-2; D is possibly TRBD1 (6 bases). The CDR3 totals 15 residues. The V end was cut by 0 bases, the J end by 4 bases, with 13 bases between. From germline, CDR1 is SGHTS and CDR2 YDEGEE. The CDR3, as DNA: TGTGCCAGCAGCTTGGGTGGGGGCGCCGGCTATGGCTACACCTTC. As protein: CASSLGGGAGYGYTF.

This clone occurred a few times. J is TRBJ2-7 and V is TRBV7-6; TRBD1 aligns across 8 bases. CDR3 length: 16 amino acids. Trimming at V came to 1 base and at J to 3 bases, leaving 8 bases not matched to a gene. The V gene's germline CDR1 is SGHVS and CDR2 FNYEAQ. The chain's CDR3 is CASSLVPTGAIYEQYF. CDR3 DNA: TGTGCCAGCAGCTTAGTTCCGACAGGGGCAATCTACGAGCAGTACTTC.

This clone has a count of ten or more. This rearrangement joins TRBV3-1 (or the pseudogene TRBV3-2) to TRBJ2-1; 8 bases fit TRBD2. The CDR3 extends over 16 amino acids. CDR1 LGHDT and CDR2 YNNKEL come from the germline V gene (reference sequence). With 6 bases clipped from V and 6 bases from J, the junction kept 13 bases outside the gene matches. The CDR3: CASSLQGGLAGNEQFF. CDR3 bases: TGTGCCAGCAGTCTCCAAGGGGGGCTAGCGGGCAATGAGCAGTTCTTC.